The clone carrying this TCR beta chain was observed a handful of times. Its target is unknown. Time point specified: persistent/refractory GD, antithyroid drugs over 5 years with positive TRAb. After RNA was extracted from PBMCs, the TCR library was made from it. Peripheral blood, at about 10 milliliters, went into EDTA tubes. These data belong to a study of regulatory T cells in long-lasting Graves disease. Overall study results and limits: TRBV28, TRBJ1-2 and TRBJ2-5 were segments that persistent disease favored.

Arm-PCR of CDR3 regions and iRepertoire HTBI primers were used to build TCR beta libraries. TCRdb used MiXCR to reprocess the multiplex PCR reads, holding one entry per CDR3 protein. The sample consists of more than 650,000 distinct CDR3 sequences, 25% to 30% of them appearing once. This CDR3 comprises 14 residues. V shed 2 bases and J shed 4 bases, with 11 bases lying between them. The sample here was peripheral blood mononuclear cells (PBMCs), taken when the disease was refractory, from a patient treated with antithyroid drugs. The origin of this receptor is a female donor with Graves disease. The V gene is TRBV12-3 or TRBV12-4, the J gene TRBJ1-2; D remains ambiguous. The CDR3 DNA sequence: TGTGCCAGCAGTTTAAACGGAGCATCCTATGGCTACACCTTC. It translates to CASSLNGASYGYTF.